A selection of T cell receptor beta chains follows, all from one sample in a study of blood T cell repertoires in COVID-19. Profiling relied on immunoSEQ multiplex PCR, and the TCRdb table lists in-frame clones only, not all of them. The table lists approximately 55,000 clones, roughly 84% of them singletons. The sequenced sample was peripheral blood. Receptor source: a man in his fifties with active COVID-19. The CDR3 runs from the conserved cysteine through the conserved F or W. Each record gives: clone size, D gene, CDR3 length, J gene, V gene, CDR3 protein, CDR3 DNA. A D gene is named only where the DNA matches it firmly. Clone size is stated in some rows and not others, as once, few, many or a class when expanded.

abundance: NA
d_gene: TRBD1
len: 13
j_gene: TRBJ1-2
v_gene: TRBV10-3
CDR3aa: CAISGRQGYGYTF
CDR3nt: TGTGCCATCAGTGGAAGACAGGGGTATGGCTACACCTTC

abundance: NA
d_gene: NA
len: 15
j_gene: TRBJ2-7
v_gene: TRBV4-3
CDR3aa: CASSQAHRNNYEQYF
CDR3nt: TGCGCCAGCAGCCAAGCTCACCGAAACAACTACGAGCAGTACTTC

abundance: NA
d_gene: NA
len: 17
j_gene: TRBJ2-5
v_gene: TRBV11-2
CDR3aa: CASSFGFNSYLQETQYF
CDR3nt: TGTGCCAGCAGCTTTGGGTTTAACAGTTACTTACAAGAGACCCAGTACTTC

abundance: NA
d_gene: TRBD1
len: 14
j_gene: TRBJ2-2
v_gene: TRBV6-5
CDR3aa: CASRRQGADGELFF
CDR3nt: TGTGCCAGCAGGCGACAGGGGGCGGACGGGGAGCTGTTTTTT

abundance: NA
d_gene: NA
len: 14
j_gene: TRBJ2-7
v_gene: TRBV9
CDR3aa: CASSVDPRTYEQYF
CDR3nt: TGTGCCAGCAGCGTAGATCCGAGAACCTACGAGCAGTACTTC

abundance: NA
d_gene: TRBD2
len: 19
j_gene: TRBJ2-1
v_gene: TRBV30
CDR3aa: CAWSFPNKGTSGKNNEQFF
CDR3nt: TGTGCCTGGAGTTTCCCCAACAAGGGGACTAGCGGGAAGAACAATGAGCAGTTCTTC

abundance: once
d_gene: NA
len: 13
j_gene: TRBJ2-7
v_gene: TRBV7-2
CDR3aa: CASTPGSDYEQYF
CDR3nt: TGTGCCAGCACCCCCGGTTCTGACTACGAGCAGTACTTC

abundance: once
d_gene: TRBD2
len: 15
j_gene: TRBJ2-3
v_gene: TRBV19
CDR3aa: CASSFLAGVADTQYF
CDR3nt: TGTGCCAGTAGCTTCCTAGCGGGAGTAGCAGATACGCAGTATTTT

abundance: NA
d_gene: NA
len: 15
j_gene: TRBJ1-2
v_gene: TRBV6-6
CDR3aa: CASSYSSGGDYGYTF
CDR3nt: TGTGCCAGCAGTTACTCGTCGGGGGGGGACTATGGCTACACCTTC

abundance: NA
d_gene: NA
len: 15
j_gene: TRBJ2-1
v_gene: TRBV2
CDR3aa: CASSGELQTYNEQFF
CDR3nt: TGTGCCAGCAGTGGCGAACTACAAACCTACAATGAGCAGTTCTTC

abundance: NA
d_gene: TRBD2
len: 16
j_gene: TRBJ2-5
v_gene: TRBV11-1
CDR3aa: CASSLGAGGFGETQYF
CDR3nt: TGTGCCAGCAGCTTAGGAGCGGGAGGGTTTGGTGAGACCCAGTACTTC

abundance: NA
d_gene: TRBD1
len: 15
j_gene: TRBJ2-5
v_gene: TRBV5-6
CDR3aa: CASSLISGGAQTQYF
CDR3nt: TGTGCCAGCAGTCTAATTTCAGGGGGCGCACAGACCCAGTACTTC

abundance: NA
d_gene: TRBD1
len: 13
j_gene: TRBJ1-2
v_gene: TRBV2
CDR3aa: CASRGTGASGYTF
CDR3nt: TGTGCCAGCCGCGGGACAGGGGCTTCCGGCTACACCTTC

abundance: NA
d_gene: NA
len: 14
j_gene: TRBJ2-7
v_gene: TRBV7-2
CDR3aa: CASSFTTGTYEQYF
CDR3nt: TGTGCCAGCAGCTTTACTACAGGGACCTACGAGCAGTACTTC

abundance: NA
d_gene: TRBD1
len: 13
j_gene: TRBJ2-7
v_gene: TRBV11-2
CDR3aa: CASSLGTGGEQYF
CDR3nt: TGTGCCAGCAGCTTAGGCACAGGGGGCGAGCAGTACTTC

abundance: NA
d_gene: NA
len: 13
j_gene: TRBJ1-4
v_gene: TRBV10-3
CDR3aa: CAISEGVDEKLFF
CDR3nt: TGTGCCATCAGTGAAGGGGTTGATGAAAAACTGTTTTTT

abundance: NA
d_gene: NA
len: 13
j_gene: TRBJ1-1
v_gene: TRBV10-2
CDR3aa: CASSGTSWAEAFF
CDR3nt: TGCGCCAGCAGTGGGACATCGTGGGCTGAAGCTTTCTTT

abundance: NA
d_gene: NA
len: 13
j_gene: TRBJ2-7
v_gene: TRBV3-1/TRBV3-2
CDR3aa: CASSQGARVEQYF
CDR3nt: TGTGCCAGCAGCCAAGGCGCCAGGGTCGAGCAGTACTTC

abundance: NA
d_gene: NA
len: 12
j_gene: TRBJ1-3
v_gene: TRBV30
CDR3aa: CAWSNGVDTIYF
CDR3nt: TGTGCCTGGAGTAACGGGGTGGACACCATATATTTT

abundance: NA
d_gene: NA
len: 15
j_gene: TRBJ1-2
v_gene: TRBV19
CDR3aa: CASSMAGGGGYSYTF
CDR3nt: TGTGCCAGTAGTATGGCCGGTGGGGGAGGCTACAGCTACACCTTC

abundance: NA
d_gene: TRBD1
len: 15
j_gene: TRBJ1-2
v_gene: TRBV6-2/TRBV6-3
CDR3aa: CASSYPGQGNYGYTF
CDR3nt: TGTGCCAGCAGTTATCCGGGACAGGGAAACTATGGCTACACCTTC

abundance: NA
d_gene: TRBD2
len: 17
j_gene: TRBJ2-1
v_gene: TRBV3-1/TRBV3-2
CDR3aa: CASSQNLGGRGGNEQFF
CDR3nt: TGTGCCAGCAGCCAAAATCTAGGCGGGAGGGGGGGAAATGAGCAGTTCTTC

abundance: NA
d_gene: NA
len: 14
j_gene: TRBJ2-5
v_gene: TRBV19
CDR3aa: CASSMYSGQETQYF
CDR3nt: TGTGCCAGTAGTATGTATTCGGGGCAAGAGACCCAGTACTTC

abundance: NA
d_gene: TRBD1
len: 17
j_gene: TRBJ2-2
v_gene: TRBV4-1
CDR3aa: CASSPRQGQGAAGELFF
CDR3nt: TGCGCCAGCAGCCCTAGACAGGGACAGGGGGCGGCCGGGGAGCTGTTTTTT

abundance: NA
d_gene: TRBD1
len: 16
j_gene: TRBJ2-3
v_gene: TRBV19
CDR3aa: CASSTRDRGRPDTQYF
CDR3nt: TGTGCCAGTAGTACCCGGGACAGGGGGAGGCCAGATACGCAGTATTTT

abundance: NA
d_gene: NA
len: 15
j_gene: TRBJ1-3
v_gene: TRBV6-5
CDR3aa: CASSQAGLSGNTIYF
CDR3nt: TGTGCCAGCAGCCAGGCGGGCCTCTCTGGAAACACCATATATTTT

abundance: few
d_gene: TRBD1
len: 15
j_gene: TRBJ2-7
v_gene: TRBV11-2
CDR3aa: CASSWGAQGAIEQYF
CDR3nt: TGTGCCAGCAGCTGGGGGGCACAGGGGGCTATCGAGCAGTACTTC

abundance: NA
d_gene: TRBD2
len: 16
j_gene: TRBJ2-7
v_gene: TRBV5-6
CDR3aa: CASSLWGTSGTDEQYF
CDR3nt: TGTGCCAGCAGCTTGTGGGGGACTAGCGGGACTGACGAGCAGTACTTC

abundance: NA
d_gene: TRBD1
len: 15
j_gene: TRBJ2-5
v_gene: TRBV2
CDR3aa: CASSENGDRGETQYF
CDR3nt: TGTGCCAGCAGTGAAAATGGGGACAGGGGAGAGACCCAGTACTTC

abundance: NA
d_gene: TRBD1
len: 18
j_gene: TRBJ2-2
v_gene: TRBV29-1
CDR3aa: CSVARPGTGAPAGGELFF
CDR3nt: TGCAGCGTTGCCCGTCCCGGGACAGGGGCCCCCGCCGGCGGGGAGCTGTTTTTT

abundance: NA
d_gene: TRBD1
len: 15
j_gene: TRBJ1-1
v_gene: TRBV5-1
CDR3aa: CASSLAAGTGVSAFF
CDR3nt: TGCGCCAGCAGCTTGGCGGCCGGGACAGGGGTTTCGGCTTTCTTT

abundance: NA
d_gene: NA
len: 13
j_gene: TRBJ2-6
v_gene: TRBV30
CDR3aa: CAWQGSGANVLTF
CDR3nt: TGTGCCTGGCAGGGCTCTGGGGCCAACGTCCTGACTTTC

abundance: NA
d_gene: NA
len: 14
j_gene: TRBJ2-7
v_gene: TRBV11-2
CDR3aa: CASNWGQGSNEQYF
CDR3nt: TGTGCCAGCAATTGGGGGCAGGGAAGCAACGAGCAGTACTTC

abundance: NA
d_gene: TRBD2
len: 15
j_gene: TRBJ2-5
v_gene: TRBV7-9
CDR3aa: CASSSGGSGQETQYF
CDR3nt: TGTGCCAGCAGCTCGGGGGGTTCGGGGCAAGAGACCCAGTACTTC

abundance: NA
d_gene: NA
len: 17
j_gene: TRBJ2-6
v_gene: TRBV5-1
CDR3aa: CASSLVATASGANVLTF
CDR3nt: TGCGCCAGCAGCTTGGTCGCGACAGCCTCTGGGGCCAACGTCCTGACTTTC

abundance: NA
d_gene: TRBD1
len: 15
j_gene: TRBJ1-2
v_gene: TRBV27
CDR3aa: CASSPVPRTGVGYTF
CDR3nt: TGTGCCAGCAGTCCGGTCCCCAGGACAGGGGTTGGCTACACCTTC

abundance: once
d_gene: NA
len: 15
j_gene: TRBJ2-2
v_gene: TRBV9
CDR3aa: CASSVRGGNTGELFF
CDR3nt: TGTGCCAGCAGCGTCAGGGGCGGCAACACCGGGGAGCTGTTTTTT

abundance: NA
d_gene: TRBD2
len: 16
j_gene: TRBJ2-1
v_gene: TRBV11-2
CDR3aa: CASSLDLAAGINEQFF
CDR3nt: TGTGCCAGCAGCTTAGATTTAGCAGCGGGAATCAATGAGCAGTTCTTC

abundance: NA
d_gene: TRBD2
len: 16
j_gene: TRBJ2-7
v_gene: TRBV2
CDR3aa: CASSEGVRTSVDEQYF
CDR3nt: TGTGCCAGCAGTGAAGGGGTCCGGACTAGCGTCGACGAGCAGTACTTC

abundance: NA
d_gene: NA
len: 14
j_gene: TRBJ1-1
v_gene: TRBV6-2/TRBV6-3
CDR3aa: CASSYWQGGREAFF
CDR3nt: TGTGCCAGCAGTTACTGGCAGGGAGGTAGGGAAGCTTTCTTT

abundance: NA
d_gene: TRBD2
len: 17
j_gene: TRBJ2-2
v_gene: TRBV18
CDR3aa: CASSPLLAGARTGELFF
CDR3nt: TGTGCCAGCTCACCACTCCTCGCGGGAGCGAGGACCGGGGAGCTGTTTTTT

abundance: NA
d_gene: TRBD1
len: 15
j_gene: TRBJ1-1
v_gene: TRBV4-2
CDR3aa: CASSQEPGGNTEAFF
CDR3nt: TGTGCCAGCAGCCAAGAGCCAGGGGGGAACACTGAAGCTTTCTTT

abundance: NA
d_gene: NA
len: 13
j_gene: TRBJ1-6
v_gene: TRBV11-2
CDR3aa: CASSFSGGKPLHF
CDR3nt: TGTGCCAGCAGTTTTTCGGGGGGGAAACCCCTCCACTTT

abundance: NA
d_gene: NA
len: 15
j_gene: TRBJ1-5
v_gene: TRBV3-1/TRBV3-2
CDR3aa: CASSRGTAENQPQHF
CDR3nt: TGTGCCAGCAGTCGGGGGACGGCGGAAAATCAGCCCCAGCATTTT

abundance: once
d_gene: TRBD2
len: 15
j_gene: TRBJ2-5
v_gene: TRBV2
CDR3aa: CASSPEGRAQETQYF
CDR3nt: TGTGCCAGCTCTCCCGAGGGGAGGGCCCAAGAGACCCAGTACTTC

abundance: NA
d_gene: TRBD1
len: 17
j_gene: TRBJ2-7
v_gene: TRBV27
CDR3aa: CASSPKPGTGFPYEQYF
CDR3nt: TGTGCCAGCAGTCCAAAGCCCGGGACAGGGTTTCCCTACGAGCAGTACTTC

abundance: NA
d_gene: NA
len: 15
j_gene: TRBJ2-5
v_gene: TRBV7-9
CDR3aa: CASSGLTGIQETQYF
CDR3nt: TGTGCCAGCAGCGGCTTAACAGGGATTCAAGAGACCCAGTACTTC

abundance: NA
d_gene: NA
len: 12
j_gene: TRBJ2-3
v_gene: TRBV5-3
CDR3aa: CAGAGCTDTQYF
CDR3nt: TGTGCCGGGGCGGGGTGCACAGATACGCAGTATTTT

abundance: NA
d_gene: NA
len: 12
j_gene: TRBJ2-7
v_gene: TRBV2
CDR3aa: CASSPHLYEQYF
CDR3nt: TGTGCCAGCAGTCCACACCTCTACGAGCAGTACTTC

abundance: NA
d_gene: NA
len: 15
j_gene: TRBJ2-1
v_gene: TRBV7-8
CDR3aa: CASSLGLFSYNEQFF
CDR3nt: TGTGCCAGCAGCTTAGGGCTCTTCTCCTACAATGAGCAGTTCTTC

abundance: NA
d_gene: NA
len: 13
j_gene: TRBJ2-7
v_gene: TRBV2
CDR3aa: CASLGIQGYEQYF
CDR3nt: TGTGCCAGCTTGGGGATACAGGGCTACGAGCAGTACTTC

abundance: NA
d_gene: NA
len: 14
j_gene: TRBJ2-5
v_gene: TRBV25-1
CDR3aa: CASPPGTSKETQYF
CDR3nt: TGTGCCAGCCCTCCCGGGACATCCAAAGAGACCCAGTACTTC

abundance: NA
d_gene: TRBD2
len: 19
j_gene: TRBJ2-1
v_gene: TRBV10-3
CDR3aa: CAIRRTSGGELRSYNEQFF
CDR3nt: TGTGCCATCAGGCGGACTAGCGGGGGCGAACTGCGCTCCTACAATGAGCAGTTCTTC